The 21 T cell receptor beta chains below come from one sample, sequenced in a study of naive and memory T cell subsets. Noted treatment: skin biopsy from PPD injection site in Mantoux-positive individual. Unsorted total RNA, roughly 1 to 1000 ng, was DNase treated before reverse transcription. For blood and skin samples, reverse transcription used TCR alpha and beta constant primers. TCRdb used MiXCR to reprocess the UMI-ligation and nested PCR reads, holding one entry per CDR3 protein. The repertoire holds about 20,000 distinct CDR3 sequences, with roughly 9% as singletons. Sequencing used skin, obtained from a tuberculin skin test site. The receptors were sampled from an adult in good health.

This clonotype showed up many times. This chain links TRBV18 with TRBJ2-7, with TRBD2 matching over 10 bases. With V trimmed by 3 bases and J by 0 bases, 14 bases remained unmatched. The CDR3 has 19 amino acids. Germline CDR1 is KGHSH and CDR2 is LQKENI. CDR3 nucleotides: TGTGCCAGCTCACCCCTTCCGAGGCCTAGCGGGGGCCGCTCCTACGAGCAGTACTTC. This sequence encodes CASSPLPRPSGGRSYEQYF.

This clonotype occurred a few times. The V call is TRBV5-6, the J call TRBJ1-6, with 7 bases identical to TRBD1. The CDR3 loop spans 16 amino acids. Germline V gene sequence: CDR1 SGHDT, CDR2 YYEEEE. The V segment lost 3 bases and the J segment 3 bases; nucleotides outside the gene matches: 6. CDR3 in DNA: TGTGCCAGCAGCTCGAAACAGGGGTACTATAATTCACCCCTCCACTTT. Residues: CASSSKQGYYNSPLHF.

This clonotype has a handful of counts. The CDR3 loop reads CASSLGAGYNEQFF. The CDR3 nucleotides are TGTGCCAGCAGTTTAGGAGCAGGGTACAATGAGCAGTTCTTC. The chain recombines TRBV12-3 or TRBV12-4 with TRBJ2-1; possible D gene TRBD1, 5 bases. V was cut by 1 base and J by 4 bases, with 8 bases left in between. This CDR3 is built from 14 residues.

This clonotype was seen only a few times. This sequence joins TRBV6-2 or TRBV6-3 and TRBJ1-1; D gene uncertain. Trimming took 2 bases from V and 5 from J, leaving 9 bases between them. CDR1 and CDR2 (germline): MNHEY, SVGEGT. The CDR3 spans 13 residues. CDR3 DNA: TGTGCCAGCAGTTACAAGAGTCGGACTGAAGCTTTCTTT. This translates into CASSYKSRTEAFF.

This clonotype was counted ten times or more. The rearrangement links TRBV6-4 to TRBJ2-3; D is unresolved. The germline V and J ends were trimmed by 4 bases and 4 bases, with 12 bases remaining between them. The CDR3 is 14 amino acids. The germline CDR1 and CDR2 sequences are MRHNA and SNTAGT. The CDR3 sequence is CASSATASADTQYF. The CDR3 nucleotides read TGTGCCAGCAGTGCAACTGCGTCGGCAGATACGCAGTATTTT.

This clonotype has at least ten counts. The chain is built from TRBV11-3 and TRBJ2-7; D is unclear. CDR1 and CDR2 (germline): SGHNT, YENEEA. The CDR3 runs to 16 residues. The V end lost 5 bases, the J end lost 4 bases, and 21 bases lay between the germline ends. The CDR3 here is CASSRPPGNKLYEQYF. Written as DNA, the CDR3 is TGTGCCAGCAGCCGACCACCGGGCAACAAATTATACGAGCAGTACTTC.

This sequence joins TRBV20-1 and TRBJ1-3, with a possible D match to TRBD1 (5 bases). Trimming cost V 3 bases and J 3 bases, with 18 bases left between them. The CDR3 loop spans 16 amino acids. CDR1 DFQATT and CDR2 SNEGSKA come from the germline V gene (reference sequence). CDR3 in DNA: TGCAGTGCTAGGGGGGGAGAGAAAGAGGTTGGAAACACCATATATTTT. Its protein is CSARGGEKEVGNTIYF.

The table lists this clonotype with many counts. The gene calls are TRBV7-2 and TRBJ2-1; possible D gene TRBD2, 7 bases. Between the trimmed V and J ends, which lost 6 bases and 3 bases, there was a span of 21 bases. CDR1 and CDR2 (germline): SGHTA, FQGNSA. CDR3 size: 17 residues. The CDR3 here is CASSPRGARFDYNEQFF. CDR3 nucleotides: TGTGCCAGCAGTCCTCGGGGGGCGCGGTTCGACTACAATGAGCAGTTCTTC.

On this clonotype itself: This may stem from a read error, because a much larger clone lies one nucleotide away. The V call is TRBV7-8, the J call TRBJ2-1; the D gene is possibly TRBD1 (6 bases). Germline-derived CDR1 and CDR2 are SGHVS and FQNEAQ. The CDR3 contains 16 residues. CDR3 residues: CASSGPRGVSYNGQFF. Written as DNA, the CDR3 is TGTGCCAGCAGCGGCCCCAGGGGAGTATCCTACAATGGGCAGTTCTTC.

Only a few counts were recorded for this clonotype. V and J are TRBV5-1 and TRBJ2-7; 12 bases are shared with TRBD2. CDR3 length: 19 residues. The germline V gene has CDR1 SGHRS and CDR2 YFSETQ. J gave up 5 bases and V 2 bases, and 17 bases lay outside the gene matches. The CDR3 spells CASSFPRTSGKGSYDEQYF. The CDR3 nucleotides are TGCGCCAGCAGCTTCCCCCGGACTAGCGGGAAAGGCAGCTACGACGAGCAGTACTTC.

This clonotype was counted a few times. This rearrangement joins TRBV9 to TRBJ2-3; maybe TRBD2 (5 bases). V lost 4 bases and J 2 bases, leaving 11 bases between the germline ends. The CDR3 spans 14 residues. Germline CDR1 reads SGDLS; CDR2 reads YYNGEE. The CDR3 coding sequence is TGTGCCAGCAGCCCGAGGGTCTTCACAGATACGCAGTATTTT. This encodes CASSPRVFTDTQYF.

This clonotype is labeled medium-sized (0.01 to 0.1%). The rearrangement joins TRBV29-1 to TRBJ1-5, with TRBD1 as a possible D gene (5 bases). CDR3 length: 14 residues. Per germline, CDR1 SQVTM and CDR2 ANQGSEA. Trimming took 6 bases from V and 3 from J, leaving 15 bases between them. DNA for the CDR3: TGCAGCGTACCGGGTTCAGGGTACAATCAGCCCCAGCATTTT. This codes for CSVPGSGYNQPQHF.

The chain couples TRBV20-1 to TRBJ1-5; D gene ambiguous. Germline CDR1 and CDR2: DFQATT and SNEGSKA (reference sequence). The CDR3 spans 13 residues. Trimming pared 6 bases from V and 0 bases from J, leaving 9 bases between. The CDR3 nucleotides are TGCAGTGCAAATTCGGGTAGCAATCAGCCCCAGCATTTT. Its translation is CSANSGSNQPQHF.

The V gene is TRBV2, the J gene TRBJ2-6, with 8 bases identical to TRBD1. The CDR3 extends over 16 amino acids. Germline V gene data show CDR1 as SNHLY and CDR2 as FYNNEI. Trimming took 6 bases from V and 4 from J; bases not matched to a gene: 8. The CDR3 region is CASRSRQGIGANVLTF. Here the CDR3 DNA reads TGTGCCAGCAGATCCCGACAGGGGATCGGGGCCAACGTCCTGACTTTC.

This clonotype is categorized as medium-sized. This chain uses TRBV20-1 with TRBJ2-3; D is ambiguous. V was trimmed by 1 base and J by 2 bases, leaving 13 bases between them. Germline V gene sequence: CDR1 DFQATT, CDR2 SNEGSKA (reference sequence). This CDR3 has 15 amino acids. CDR3 in amino acids: CSARGIGASTDTQYF. CDR3 nucleotide sequence: TGCAGTGCTAGAGGTATAGGAGCCTCCACAGATACGCAGTATTTT.

This clonotype was seen a handful of times. The chain carries TRBV20-1 and TRBJ1-1, with D uncertain. The V gene lost 6 bases and the J gene lost 5 bases, with 13 bases spanning the gap. The germline gives CDR1 DFQATT, CDR2 SNEGSKA (reference sequence). The CDR3 sequence is 12 residues long. The CDR3 bases are TGCAGTGCCCCCAGTGGTGTTACTGAAGCTTTCTTT. Protein sequence: CSAPSGVTEAFF.

By share, this clonotype ranks as medium-sized. The chain couples TRBV28 to TRBJ2-6; tentative D call: TRBD2 (6 bases). The germline V gene encodes CDR1 MDHEN and CDR2 SYDVKM. The ends were cut back, 6 bases at V and 0 bases at J, with 9 bases in the middle. The CDR3 consists of 15 residues. The CDR3 is CASRPGSSGANVLTF. CDR3 bases: TGTGCCAGCAGACCCGGGAGCTCTGGGGCCAACGTCCTGACTTTC.

Many counts were recorded for this clonotype. V is TRBV2 and J is TRBJ2-7; D is uncertain. V was clipped by 7 bases and J by 0 bases, with 10 bases between them. In germline, CDR1 is SNHLY, CDR2 FYNNEI. CDR3 size: 13 residues. CDR3: CASNLQLSYEQYF. CDR3 nucleotide sequence: TGTGCCAGCAACCTACAACTCTCCTACGAGCAGTACTTC.

This clonotype was seen repeatedly, ten times or more. The chain carries TRBV7-2 and TRBJ2-5; 8 bases match TRBD2. CDR1 SGHTA and CDR2 FQGNSA come from the germline V gene. CDR3 size: 15 residues. J lost 5 bases, V lost 1 base, and 6 bases had no gene match. CDR3: CASSLDLAGGETQYF. DNA of the CDR3: TGTGCCAGCAGCTTAGATCTTGCGGGGGGTGAGACCCAGTACTTC.

This clonotype was recorded at least ten times. The chain joins TRBV25-1 to TRBJ2-6; possible D gene TRBD2, 7 bases. The CDR3 has 16 residues. V lost 1 base to trimming and J lost 4 bases, with 11 bases between them. Germline values: CDR1 MGHDK, CDR2 SYGVNS. CDR3 nucleotides: TGTGCCAGCAGTGAATGGGGGGGGCCCGGGGCCAACGTCCTGACTTTC. Its protein product is CASSEWGGPGANVLTF.

In the case of this clonotype: One end of the junction fails to match germline, which may point to a read error. The J gene is TRBJ1-4, the V gene TRBV4-1; TRBD1 might be the D (6 bases). This CDR3 is 18 amino acids long. Germline V gives CDR1 MGHRA, CDR2 YSYEKL. The CDR3 nucleotides read TGCGCCAGCAGCCAAGCTTTACAGGGATCGGTTGGGAATGAAAAACGGTTTTTT. Translating it yields CASSQALQGSVGNEKRFF.